The clone carrying this T cell receptor (beta chain) was found once. Its antigen remains unknown. The data were taken from a study of regulatory T cells in long-lasting Graves disease. Whole-study findings and limits: Shared public clonotypes totalled approximately 3,000 in persistent patients, compared with around 880 in new patients.

CDR1 is SEHNR and CDR2 is FQNEAQ in the germline V gene (reference sequence). CDR3 size: 9 residues. V was trimmed by 10 bases and J by 3 bases, leaving 3 bases between them. HTBI primers from iRepertoire and Arm-PCR of CDR3 regions yielded the TCR beta libraries. From the multiplex PCR reads, TCRdb called clonotypes with MiXCR, one entry per CDR3 protein. This sample has roughly 430,000 distinct CDR3 sequences, with roughly 17% found just once. The time point: newly diagnosed GD, antithyroid drugs for less than 3 months. PBMC-extracted RNA yielded the TCR library. The same sample was also studied in work on T cells in Graves' hyperthyroidism and ophthalmopathy.

The sequencing here drew on peripheral blood mononuclear cells (PBMCs), taken at new diagnosis, from a patient treated with antithyroid drugs. The origin of this receptor is a woman aged 25 to 39 with Graves disease. V is TRBV7-9 and J is TRBJ2-5; no definite D call. CDR3 in amino acids: CATKETQYF. CDR3 DNA sequence: TGTGCCACAAAAGAGACCCAGTACTTC.